This note documents a single TCR beta chain sequence. The CDR3 is made up of 15 amino acids. Germline CDR1 and CDR2: MNHEY and SVGEGT. J gave up 1 base and V 5 bases, and 7 bases lay outside the gene matches. After constant-region reverse-primer amplification, full-length variable regions underwent semi-nested PCR with Nested Universal Primer A. Via MiXCR, TCRdb re-called the 5' RACE reads, giving one row per CDR3 protein. This sample has about 57,000 distinct CDR3 sequences, with roughly 28% found just once. Cells sorted as Tregs were CD4+, CD25+ and CD127-/low. V usage is TRBV6-2 or TRBV6-3 and J usage is TRBJ1-1; TRBD1 matches 7 bases. The material sequenced was tumor-infiltrating Tregs sorted from the breast tumor. This TCR was recovered from a female donor with breast cancer. CDR3 in DNA: TGTGCCAGCAGTACCCACAGGGGAGGGAACACTGAAGCTTTCTTT. Amino acid sequence: CASSTHRGGNTEAFF.